The clone carrying this T cell receptor (beta chain) has only a few counts. Its antigen is as yet unknown. This entry comes from a study of response to subunit inactivated influenza vaccine. Study results and caveats: Researchers suggested that each seasonal influenza vaccination recruits few new T cells.

Using its own MiXCR run on the RT-PCR reads, TCRdb lists one record per CDR3 protein. Here the sample spans 200,000 to 250,000 distinct CDR3 sequences, 12% being singletons. The CDR3 is made up of 14 amino acids. The V and J ends lost 5 bases and 4 bases, in that order; junction bases with no gene match: 2. The V gene's germline CDR1 is SGDLS and CDR2 YYNGEE. The V and J genes are TRBV9 and TRBJ2-2; 10 bases map to TRBD2. The sample here was non-naive T cells sorted from PBMCs, taken 14 to 15 days before vaccination. The TCR was taken from a man aged 45-65 years who received an inactivated influenza vaccine. The CDR3 sequence: CASSLAGVTGELFF. The CDR3 DNA reads TGTGCCAGCAGTCTAGCGGGAGTCACCGGGGAGCTGTTTTTT.